Below, 6 T cell receptor beta chains from the same sample are listed, as sequenced in a study of post-analysis software for immune sequencing data. These receptors have no identified antigens. Study results and caveats: Comparison of patients with controls showed 4 to 6 TRBV segments more frequent in patients, TRBV5-6, TRBV5-1 and TRBV20-1 among them.

Prepared libraries of TCR beta cDNA carried unique molecular identifiers. Each CDR3 protein gets one entry after TCRdb re-called the PCR reads with MiXCR. The sample has about 770,000 distinct CDR3 sequences; 35% to 55% are singletons. Material for sequencing was blood. These receptors all stem from a girl aged 10 to 17 with multiple sclerosis.

The rearrangement links TRBV5-1 to TRBJ2-1; the match to TRBD2 covers 7 bases. CDR1 and CDR2 from the germline V gene are SGHRS and YFSETQ. The CDR3 has 13 amino acids. The trim removed 6 bases at V and 9 bases at J, leaving 9 bases unmatched. CDR3 sequence: CASNTAGTTEQFF. The CDR3 DNA reads as TGCGCCAGCAATACAGCGGGAACGACTGAGCAGTTCTTC.

The rearrangement links TRBV20-1 to TRBJ2-1, with D possibly being TRBD2 (6 bases). Germline CDR1 DFQATT, CDR2 SNEGSKA (reference sequence). The CDR3 consists of 14 residues. Trimming cost V 1 base and J 4 bases, with 11 bases left between them. CDR3 DNA sequence: TGCAGTGCTAGAGGGCCGGGAGCGTACAATGAGCAGTTCTTC. Amino acid sequence: CSARGPGAYNEQFF.

This chain connects TRBV6-6 to TRBJ2-1; 8 bases align to TRBD2. CDR1 is MNHNY, CDR2 SVGAGI, per germline (reference sequence). The junction had 8 bases not matched to a gene; V was cut back by 7 bases and J by 3 bases. The CDR3 sequence is 15 residues long. CDR3 nucleotide sequence: TGTGCCAGCACCGGGGGGCGGGAGGTCTACAATGAGCAGTTCTTC. Translation gives CASTGGREVYNEQFF.

The genes are TRBV20-1 and TRBJ1-5; D ambiguous. CDR1 DFQATT and CDR2 SNEGSKA come from the germline V gene (reference sequence). Trimming cost V 3 bases and J 6 bases, with 12 bases left between them. There are 13 residues in the CDR3. CDR3 nucleotides: TGCAGTGCTAGCCGGGAAAGCGGTCAGCCCCAGCATTTT. Its protein is CSASRESGQPQHF.

V is TRBV25-1 and J is TRBJ2-4; D assignment may be TRBD1 or TRBD2 (5 bases each). The ends were cut back, 0 bases at V and 4 bases at J, with 10 bases in the middle. Germline V CDR1 and CDR2: MGHDK, SYGVNS. This CDR3 has 15 amino acids. In DNA form, the CDR3 reads TGTGCCAGCAGTGAATATGGTGGGGGTAAAAACATTCAGTACTTC. Its protein is CASSEYGGGKNIQYF.

Note on this clonotype: A read error may produce the germline difference seen at one junction end. The V gene is TRBV7-3, the J gene TRBJ2-1; tentatively, D is TRBD2 (6 bases). CDR3 length equals 15 residues. Germline CDR1 is SGHTA and CDR2 is FQGTGA. This chain's CDR3 is CAGSYRDSSYNEQFF. The CDR3 nucleotides are TGTGCCGGCAGTTACCGGGACTCGTCCTACAATGAGCAGTTCTTC.